The following is a T cell receptor beta chain sequence with its context. Trimming shortened V by 4 bases and J by 0 bases, and 10 bases separated the two germline ends. This CDR3 contains 15 residues. Germline lookup yields CDR1 SGDLS and CDR2 YYNGEE. The sample belongs to a study of T cell responses to AZD1222 COVID-19 vaccine. TCRdb keeps only in-frame clones here, not all; method: immunoSEQ multiplex PCR. The data hold around 120,000 clones, with roughly 88% observed a single time. The source of this sequence is an adult in good health. Sequencing used peripheral blood, obtained on day 0 of MenACWY control vaccination. The chain carries TRBV9 and TRBJ2-2; D remains unclear. CDR3: CASSLRSTNTGELFF. DNA for the CDR3: TGTGCCAGCAGCCTAAGGAGCACGAACACCGGGGAGCTGTTTTTT.